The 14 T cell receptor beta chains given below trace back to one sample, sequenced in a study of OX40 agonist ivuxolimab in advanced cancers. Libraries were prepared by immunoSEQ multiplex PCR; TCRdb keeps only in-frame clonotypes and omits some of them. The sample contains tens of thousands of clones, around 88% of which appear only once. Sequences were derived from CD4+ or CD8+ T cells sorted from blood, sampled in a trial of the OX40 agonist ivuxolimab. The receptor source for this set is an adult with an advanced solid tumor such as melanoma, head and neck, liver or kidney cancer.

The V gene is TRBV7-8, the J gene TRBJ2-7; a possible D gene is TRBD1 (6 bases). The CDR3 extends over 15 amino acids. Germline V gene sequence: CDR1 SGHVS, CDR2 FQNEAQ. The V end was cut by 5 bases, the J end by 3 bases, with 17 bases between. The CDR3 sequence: CASSPRTARFYEQYF. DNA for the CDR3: TGTGCCAGCAGCCCCCGGACAGCTAGGTTCTACGAGCAGTACTTC.

The CDR3 DNA is TGTGCCAGCAGTTTTACGAGGTCCGCAGCTTTCTTT. Protein product: CASSFTRSAAFF. The chain couples TRBV28 to TRBJ1-1; the D is unclear. Germline values: CDR1 MDHEN, CDR2 SYDVKM. The CDR3 runs 12 residues. The V end lost 3 bases, the J end lost 10 bases, and 12 bases lay between the germline ends.

The CDR3 loop is CASSATVTFGEQNEQFF. The CDR3 DNA reads TGTGCCAGCAGCGCTACCGTAACCTTTGGCGAGCAGAATGAGCAGTTCTTC. The V call is TRBV9, the J call TRBJ2-1; D call uncertain. The CDR3 consists of 17 residues. Germline CDR1 SGDLS, CDR2 YYNGEE. V lost 3 bases, J lost 7 bases, and 23 bases lay in between. Using reference TRBV9 and TRBJ2-1 for the parts outside the CDR3, the full variable domain is DSGVTQTPKHLITATGQRVTLRCSPRSGDLSVYWYQQSLDQGLQFLIQYYNGEERAKGNILERFSAQQFPDLHSELNLSSLELGDSALYFCASSATVTFGEQNEQFFGPGTRLTVL.

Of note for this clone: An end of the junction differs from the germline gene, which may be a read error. The CDR3 protein is CASSGAYSGGPSGANVLTF. The CDR3 DNA is TGTGCCAGCAGTGGAGCATACTCCGGGGGCCCCTCCGGGGCCAACGTCCTGACTTTT. The chain couples TRBV6-1 to TRBJ2-6; D may correspond to TRBD1 or TRBD2 (6 bases each). The CDR3 spans 19 residues. Germline V gives CDR1 MNHNS, CDR2 SASEGT.

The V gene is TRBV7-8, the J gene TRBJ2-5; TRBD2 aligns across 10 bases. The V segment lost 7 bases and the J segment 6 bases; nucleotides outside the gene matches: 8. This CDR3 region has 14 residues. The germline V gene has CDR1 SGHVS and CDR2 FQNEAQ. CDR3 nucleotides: TGTGCCAGCACCCGGGCTAGCGGGAGTAAGACCCAGTACTTC. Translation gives CASTRASGSKTQYF.

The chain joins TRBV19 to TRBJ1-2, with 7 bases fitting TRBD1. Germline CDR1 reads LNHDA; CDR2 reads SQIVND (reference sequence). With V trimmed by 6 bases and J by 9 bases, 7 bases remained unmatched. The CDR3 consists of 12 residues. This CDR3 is CASRRQGESYTF. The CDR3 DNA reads TGTGCCAGTAGGAGGCAGGGGGAGAGCTACACCTTC.

The DNA of the CDR3 is TGTGCCAGCAGCAGGGATTGGAACGATGGCTACACCTTC. As protein: CASSRDWNDGYTF. V and J are TRBV25-1 and TRBJ1-2, with D possibly being TRBD1 (5 bases). Germline CDR1 is MGHDK and CDR2 is SYGVNS. V was trimmed by 6 bases and J by 6 bases, leaving 14 bases between them. The CDR3 totals 13 residues.

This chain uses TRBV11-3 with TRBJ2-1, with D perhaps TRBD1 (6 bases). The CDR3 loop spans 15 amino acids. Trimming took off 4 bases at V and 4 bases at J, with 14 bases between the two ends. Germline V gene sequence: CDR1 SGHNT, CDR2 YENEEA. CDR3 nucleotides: TGTGCCAGCAGCTCCGTGGGGGACAATTACAATGAGCAGTTCTTC. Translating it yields CASSSVGDNYNEQFF.

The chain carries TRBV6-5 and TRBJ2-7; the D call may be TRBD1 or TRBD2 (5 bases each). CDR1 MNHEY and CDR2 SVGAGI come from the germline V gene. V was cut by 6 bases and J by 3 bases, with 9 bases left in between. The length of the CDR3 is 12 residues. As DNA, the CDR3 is TGTGCCAGCAGCCGAGGGGACTACGAGCAGTACTTC. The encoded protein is CASSRGDYEQYF.

The CDR3 DNA follows: TGTGCCAGCAGTGCGGGGGTCATGCTCTATGGCTACACCTTC. Protein product: CASSAGVMLYGYTF. V usage is TRBV2 and J usage is TRBJ1-2; the D gene is possibly TRBD1 (5 bases). CDR1 and CDR2 from the germline V gene are SNHLY and FYNNEI. V lost 4 bases, J lost 4 bases, and 13 bases lay in between. The CDR3 sequence is 14 residues long.

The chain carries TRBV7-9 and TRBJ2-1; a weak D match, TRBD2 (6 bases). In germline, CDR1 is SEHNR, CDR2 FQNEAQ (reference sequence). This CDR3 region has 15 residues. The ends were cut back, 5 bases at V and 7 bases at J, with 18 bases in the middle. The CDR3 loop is CASSITSSARNEQFF. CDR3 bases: TGTGCCAGCAGCATAACTAGCTCGGCGCGAAATGAGCAGTTCTTC.

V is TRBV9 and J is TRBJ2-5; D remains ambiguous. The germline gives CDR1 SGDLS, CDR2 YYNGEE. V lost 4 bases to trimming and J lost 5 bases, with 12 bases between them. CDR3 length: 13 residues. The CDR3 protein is CASSPRPWETQYF. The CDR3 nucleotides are TGTGCCAGCAGCCCCCGGCCGTGGGAGACCCAGTACTTC.

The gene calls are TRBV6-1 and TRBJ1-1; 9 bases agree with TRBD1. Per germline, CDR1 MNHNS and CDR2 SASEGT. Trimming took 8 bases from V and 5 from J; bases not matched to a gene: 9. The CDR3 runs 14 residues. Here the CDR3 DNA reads TGTGCCAGCGGCCTGGGACAGGGTAATACTGAAGCTTTCTTT. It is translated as CASGLGQGNTEAFF.

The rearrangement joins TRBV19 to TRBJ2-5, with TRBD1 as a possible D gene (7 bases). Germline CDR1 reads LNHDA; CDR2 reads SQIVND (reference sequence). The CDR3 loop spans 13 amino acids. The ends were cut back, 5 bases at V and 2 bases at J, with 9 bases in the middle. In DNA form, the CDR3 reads TGTGCCAGTAGTGCGGGACAGCAAGAGACCCAGTACTTC. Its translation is CASSAGQQETQYF.